The source of this T cell receptor beta chain is a study of T cells in Graves' hyperthyroidism and ophthalmopathy (dated by TCRdb to about 2019). Turning to the overall study: Peripheral blood samples were taken at initial diagnosis, before any treatment was given. An independent validation cohort of under 20 hyperthyroidism patients and 15 or so patients who later progressed to ophthalmopathy tested prospective prediction of ophthalmopathy. In addition, the study compared T-cell repertoires in thyroid tissue and in blood from several Graves' hyperthyroidism patients. A discovery cohort of about 100 patients, roughly 40 with Graves' ophthalmopathy and about 60 with stable Graves' hyperthyroidism, was used to find distinguishing TCR V-J signatures. Following sampling, methimazole starting at 30 mg daily was given to hyperthyroidism patients, and high-dose intravenous methylprednisolone was given to ophthalmopathy patients. According to the paper, TCR Vbeta CDR3 sequencing was carried out on 120 to 150 peripheral blood samples, which came from 40 to 45 ophthalmopathy, approximately 78 hyperthyroidism and roughly 17 progressor patients. The 75 to 100 discovery patients were randomly divided into training and test sets at a 7:3 ratio. The study at large found these results: Most expanded thyroid clonotypes (frequency above 0.001) were also detected in blood, a finding suggesting that blood repertoires may reflect thyroid immune responses. In validation, progression to ophthalmopathy was predicted by the model with 70.59% sensitivity and roughly 76% specificity, a median of about 6 months before onset. A model built on a 13 V-J signature distinguished ophthalmopathy from stable hyperthyroidism, reaching about 88% sensitivity and about 81% specificity in cross-validation and 80%/75% in testing. Sample size was not statistically predetermined, and investigators were not blinded to group allocation.

The TCR beta CDR3 regions were amplified from RNA transcripts. The TCR CDR3 was subjected to a first round of RT-PCR using the HTBI primer set and the Qiagen OneStep RT-PCR kit. Libraries were constructed in a second round of multiplex PCR, after which size selection and purification were carried out. Libraries were sequenced paired-end with 100 bp reads on an Illumina HiSeq2000. From the authors' description of their analysis: SOAPnuke was used to process the raw data, removing reads that contained adapters or uncalled bases, had a mean Phred below 15, or lacked an exact match to the constant primer or identifier. COPE v1.2.5 was used to merge the high-quality paired reads, and each unique nucleotide sequence was defined as a clonotype. MiTCR v1.1 was used to align clonotypes to the IMGT TRBV, TRBD and TRBJ reference segments. The analysis included only V-J combinations with a frequency above 0.0001, which together covered around 99% of the repertoires. A TCS score was defined as the ratio between F50 (clonal expansion) and ExV (chaos), using BLOSUM62-based TCRdist between CDR3 peptides within each V-J. Welch's t-statistics and random forest reduced roughly 530 V-J features to under 15, which were used in a naive Bayes classifier (R e1071). The raw public data were reprocessed by TCRdb itself: fastp quality trimming at Q25, MiXCR clonotype calling, in-frame beta chains only. Records with the same CDR3 protein are collapsed into one entry carrying the most frequent genes and DNA. The V and J calls were not made by the authors but by TCRdb's processing. Within this sample are 350,000 or so distinct CDR3 sequences, with around 20% of them counted one time only. The ten largest clones add up to about 50% of the sample.

This clonotype occurred many times. No cognate antigen has been identified for it. Base qualities were left out, and no much larger clone turns up one base away. Spanning cysteine to phenylalanine, the CDR3 consists of 16 amino acids. Of all the DNA, just the CDR3 is kept, 48 bases in frame from base 1. Trimming leaves V shorter by 5 bases and J shorter by 0 bases, with the junction holding 6 bases beyond the gene matches. A patient counted as having stable Graves' hyperthyroidism if no progression to ophthalmopathy occurred over 18 months of follow-up. The hyperthyroidism patients were between 18 and 65 years old and newly diagnosed, with a disease duration of less than 2 months. Any patient with an uncontrolled infection, another autoimmune disease, pregnancy or lactation was excluded. Clinical symptoms, serum thyroxine and TRAb, thyroid ultrasound, and orbital computed tomography formed the basis for the diagnoses. PBMCs were separated from roughly 9.6 ml of fresh peripheral blood using Ficoll-Paque density gradient centrifugation. Total RNA was extracted using Trizol reagent, and RNA quality was assessed on an Agilent 2100 Bioanalyzer.

This receptor was identified in a woman in her forties or fifties with Graves' hyperthyroidism. The source material was blood. Rearrangement joined TRBV12-3 or TRBV12-4 to TRBJ2-1; 8 bases in between match TRBD1. The DNA sequence is as follows: TGTGCCAGCAGTATGCAGACAGGGGTCTCCTACAATGAGCAGTTCTTC. Its translation is CASSMQTGVSYNEQFF.